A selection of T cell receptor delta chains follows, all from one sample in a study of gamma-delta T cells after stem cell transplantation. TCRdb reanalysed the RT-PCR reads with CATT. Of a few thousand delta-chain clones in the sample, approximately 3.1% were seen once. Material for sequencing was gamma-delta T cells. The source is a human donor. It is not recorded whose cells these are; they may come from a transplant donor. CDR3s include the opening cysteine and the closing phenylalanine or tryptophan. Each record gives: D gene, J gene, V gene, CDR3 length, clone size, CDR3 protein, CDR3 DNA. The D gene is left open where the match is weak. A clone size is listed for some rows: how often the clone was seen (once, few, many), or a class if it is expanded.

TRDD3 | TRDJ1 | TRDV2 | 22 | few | CACDTVRPPDRSLGDTVDKLIF | TGTGCCTGTGACACCGTTCGTCCACCCGACCGGTCTCTTGGGGATACCGTCGATAAACTCATCTTT
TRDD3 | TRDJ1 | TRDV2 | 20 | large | CACFRTPSNWGIFNTDKLIF | TGTGCCTGTTTCCGTACGCCCTCGAACTGGGGGATATTTAACACCGATAAACTCATCTTT
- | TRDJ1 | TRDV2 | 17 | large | CACDTAGYPLYTDKLIF | TGTGCCTGTGACACCGCAGGATACCCCCTTTACACCGATAAACTCATCTTT
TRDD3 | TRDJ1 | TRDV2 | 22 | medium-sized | CACDTVGGGGYDYSPHTDKLIF | TGTGCCTGTGACACCGTCGGTGGTGGGGGATACGATTATTCCCCCCACACCGATAAACTCATCTTT
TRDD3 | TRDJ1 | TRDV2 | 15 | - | CACDSLGEYTDKLIF | TGTGCCTGTGACTCCCTGGGGGAGTACACCGATAAACTCATCTTT
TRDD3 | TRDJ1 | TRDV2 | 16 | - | CACDALLGSNTDKLIF | TGTGCCTGTGACGCCTTACTGGGGTCCAACACCGATAAACTCATCTTT
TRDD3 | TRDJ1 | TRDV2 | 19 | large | CACDTLLGDPTLLTDKLIF | TGTGCCTGTGACACTCTACTGGGGGACCCGACCCTGCTCACCGATAAACTCATCTTT
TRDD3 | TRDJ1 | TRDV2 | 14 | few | CACDPVGDTNKLIF | TGTGCCTGTGACCCGGTGGGGGATACGAATAAACTCATCTTT
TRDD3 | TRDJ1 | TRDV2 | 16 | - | CACDTVGGIPTDKLIF | TGTGCCTGTGACACGGTAGGGGGGATACCCACCGATAAACTCATCTTT
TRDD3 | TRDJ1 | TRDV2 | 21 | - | CACDSLPTTGGYGPYTDKLIF | TGTGCCTGTGACTCCCTTCCAACTACTGGGGGATACGGGCCGTACACCGATAAACTCATCTTT
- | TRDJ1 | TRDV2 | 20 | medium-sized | CACSKLTSYGTGGHTDKLIF | TGTGCCTGTTCCAAACTCACTTCCTACGGGACTGGGGGACACACCGATAAACTCATCTTT
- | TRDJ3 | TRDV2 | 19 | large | CACDTVRDHESWDTRQMFF | TGTGCCTGTGACACCGTGAGGGACCATGAGTCCTGGGACACCCGACAGATGTTTTTC
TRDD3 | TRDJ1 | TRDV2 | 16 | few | CACDPILGSNTDKLIF | TGTGCCTGTGACCCGATACTGGGGTCCAACACCGATAAACTCATCTTT
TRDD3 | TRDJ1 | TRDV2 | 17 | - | CACDSLGATQRNDKLIF | TGTGCCTGTGACTCGCTGGGGGCTACGCAGCGAAACGATAAACTCATCTTT
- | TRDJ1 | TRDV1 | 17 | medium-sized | CALSTLPAPHSADKLIF | TGTGCTCTTTCCACCCTTCCGGCGCCTCACTCCGCCGATAAACTCATCTTT
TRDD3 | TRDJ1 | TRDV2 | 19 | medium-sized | CACDTLLTGGSNRVDKLIF | TGTGCCTGTGACACTCTCTTAACTGGGGGATCTAATCGGGTGGATAAACTCATCTTT
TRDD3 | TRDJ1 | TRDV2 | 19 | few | CACDALLGDPTLLTDKLIF | TGTGCCTGTGATGCTCTACTGGGGGACCCGACCCTGCTCACCGATAAACTCATCTTT
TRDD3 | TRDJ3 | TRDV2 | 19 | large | CACDTILGDTSWDTRQMFF | TGTGCCTGTGACACAATACTGGGGGATACCTCCTGGGACACCCGACAGATGTTTTTC
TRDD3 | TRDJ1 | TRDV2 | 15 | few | CACDTLGAYTDKLIF | TGTGCCTGTGACACCCTGGGGGCGTACACCGATAAACTCATCTTT
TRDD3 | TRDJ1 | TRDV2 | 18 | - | CACDAVRTGGRRTDKLIF | TGTGCCTGTGACGCGGTCCGTACTGGGGGACGCCGGACCGATAAACTCATCTTT
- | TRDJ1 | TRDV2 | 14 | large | CACDTISNTDKLIF | TGTGCCTGTGACACCATTTCAAACACCGATAAACTCATCTTT
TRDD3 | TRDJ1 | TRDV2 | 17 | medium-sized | CACDAVLGVPYTDKLIF | TGTGCCTGTGACGCCGTACTGGGGGTCCCGTACACCGATAAACTCATCTTT
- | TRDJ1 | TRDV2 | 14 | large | CACDTLGVGDKLIF | TGTGCCTGTGACACGCTAGGTGTCGGCGATAAACTCATCTTT